The 27 T cell receptor beta chains given below trace back to one sample, sequenced in a study of metastatic and nonmetastatic thyroid tumors. The entire patient cohort was treatment-naive prior to thyroid surgery. TCRdb re-called clones via MiXCR from the PCR reads. This repertoire shows about 22,000 clones, 35% to 45% found once; its top ten account for about a fifth. Specimen: blood. These receptors were taken from a male donor with papillary thyroid cancer or a benign thyroid nodule (not recorded which). Some clones in this sample may be carry-over from other donors' samples.

V usage is TRBV5-1 and J usage is TRBJ2-5; D gene ambiguous. V dropped 0 bases and J dropped 1 base, with 4 bases sitting between them. From germline, CDR1 is SGHRS and CDR2 YFSETQ. This CDR3 spans 13 amino acids. CDR3 in amino acids: CASSLVFQETQYF. The DNA of the CDR3 is TGCGCCAGCAGCTTGGTTTTCCAAGAGACCCAGTACTTC.

This clone occurred a few times. The chain has TRBV6-4 and TRBJ2-3; no definite D call. Germline V lookup: CDR1 MRHNA, CDR2 SNTAGT. The CDR3 is 13 amino acids. The germline V and J ends were trimmed by 2 bases and 0 bases, with 3 bases remaining between them. CDR3 loop: CASSDGSTDTQYF. For the CDR3, the DNA is TGTGCCAGCAGTGACGGGAGCACAGATACGCAGTATTTT.

This chain links TRBV18 with TRBJ2-3, with unresolved D. V lost 0 bases, J lost 0 bases, and 7 bases lay in between. Germline values: CDR1 KGHSH, CDR2 LQKENI. This CDR3 has 15 residues. As DNA, the CDR3 is TGTGCCAGCTCACCACCGGATAGTAGCACAGATACGCAGTATTTT. This translates into CASSPPDSSTDTQYF.

The chain is built from TRBV19 and TRBJ1-2; D possibly corresponds to TRBD1 (6 bases). The CDR3 is 12 amino acids. The V gene's germline CDR1 is LNHDA and CDR2 SQIVND (reference sequence). The V and J ends lost 4 bases and 7 bases respectively, with 10 bases between them. The CDR3: CASSSGTSGYTF. The CDR3 region has the DNA TGTGCCAGTAGTAGTGGGACATCTGGCTACACCTTC.

The chain employs TRBV30 and TRBJ1-2; possible D gene TRBD1, 5 bases. The CDR3 consists of 14 residues. Germline lookup yields CDR1 GTSNPN and CDR2 SVGIG (reference sequence). Trimming pared 0 bases from V and 4 bases from J, leaving 12 bases between. DNA for the CDR3: TGTGCCTGGAGTGTGGGGACGGTCACCTATGGCTACACCTTC. Its protein product is CAWSVGTVTYGYTF. Full variable domain (outside the CDR3, taken from reference TRBV30 and TRBJ1-2): SQTIHQWPATLVQPVGSPLSLECTVEGTSNPNLYWYRQAAGRGLQLLFYSVGIGQISSEVPQNLSASRPQDRQFILSSKKLLLSDSGFYLCAWSVGTVTYGYTFGSGTRLTVV.

This clone appeared a few times. V and J are TRBV30 and TRBJ1-3; D is unclear. The CDR3 has 11 amino acids. Germline-derived CDR1 and CDR2 are GTSNPN and SVGIG (reference sequence). V gave up 1 base and J gave up 7 bases, with 5 bases separating them. Here the CDR3 DNA reads TGTGCCTGGAGTGAAGCGAACACCATATATTTT. Translation: CAWSEANTIYF.

By share, this clone counts as medium-sized. This sample also contains other DNA sequences that code for the same CDR3. V usage is TRBV6-1 and J usage is TRBJ2-7, with D perhaps given as TRBD1 or TRBD2 (6 bases each). This CDR3 has 15 residues. Germline V gives CDR1 MNHNS, CDR2 SASEGT. Deletions cut 1 base from V and 3 bases from J, with 13 bases between. The CDR3 sequence: CASSEERGPSYEQYF. The CDR3 DNA reads as TGTGCCAGCAGTGAAGAACGGGGGCCCAGCTACGAGCAGTACTTC.

This clone was counted ten times or more. The V and J genes are TRBV29-1 and TRBJ2-3, with unresolved D. CDR1 and CDR2 (germline): SQVTM, ANQGSEA. V shed 5 bases and J shed 1 base, with 16 bases lying between them. CDR3 size: 15 residues. For the CDR3, the DNA is TGCAGCGTTAGGACCCACCTAAGGGGCACAGATACGCAGTATTTT. Translation: CSVRTHLRGTDTQYF.

The table lists this clone with a few counts. The chain carries TRBV6-6 and TRBJ2-2; 8 positions agree with TRBD1. V trimming: 3 bases; J trimming: 7 bases; junction bases outside the gene matches: 7. The length of the CDR3 is 15 residues. Germline V gene lookup returns CDR1 MNHNY and CDR2 SVGAGI (reference sequence). Here the CDR3 DNA reads TGTGCCAGCAGTTATGGACAGGGCTTGATCGGGGAGCTGTTTTTT. Protein: CASSYGQGLIGELFF.

The rearrangement uses TRBV20-1 and TRBJ1-5; the D gene is possibly TRBD1 (5 bases). The CDR3 covers 13 residues. Germline loops: CDR1 DFQATT, CDR2 SNEGSKA (reference sequence). Trimming stripped 7 bases from V and 7 bases from J, with 17 bases between. The CDR3 coding sequence is TGCAGTGACCTTCACGACAGCACCCAGCCCCAGCATTTT. Its translation is CSDLHDSTQPQHF.

The V call is TRBV7-2, the J call TRBJ2-7; no definite D call. V lost 4 bases and J lost 7, with 5 bases in between. The CDR3 has 10 amino acids. CDR1 is SGHTA and CDR2 is FQGNSA in the germline V gene. For the CDR3, the DNA is TGTGCCAGCAGCTCAACGGAGCAGTACTTC. It specifies CASSSTEQYF.

The genes are TRBV6-5 and TRBJ2-1; no reliable D call. V dropped 0 bases and J dropped 7 bases, with 10 bases sitting between them. The CDR3 has 14 residues. Per the germline V gene, CDR1 is MNHEY and CDR2 is SVGAGI. The DNA for the CDR3 is TGTGCCAGCAGTTACTCTTTCAGGTCAAATGAGCAGTTCTTC. Translating it yields CASSYSFRSNEQFF.

By share, this clone ranks as medium-sized (0.01 to 0.1%). The chain uses TRBV12-3 or TRBV12-4 and TRBJ2-3, with D possibly being TRBD2 (6 bases). CDR3 length: 13 residues. V lost 8 bases and J 6 bases, leaving 15 bases between the germline ends. CDR3 in DNA: TGTGCCAGCGGCTTTCGCGGGGAGGATACGCAGTATTTT. It specifies CASGFRGEDTQYF.

This clone was picked up a small number of times. The chain is built from TRBV11-3 and TRBJ1-2; D is uncertain. V lost 8 bases and J lost 0, with 13 bases in between. The CDR3 totals 14 residues. Per germline, CDR1 SGHNT and CDR2 YENEEA. The chain's CDR3 is CASDVAKPNYGYTF. The CDR3 coding sequence is TGTGCCAGCGACGTAGCGAAGCCTAACTATGGCTACACCTTC.

This clone qualifies as medium-sized. This CDR3 is also generated by other DNA sequences in the sample. This chain connects TRBV5-1 to TRBJ2-1; D might be TRBD1 (6 bases). Germline V lookup: CDR1 SGHRS, CDR2 YFSETQ. CDR3 length equals 16 residues. The ends were cut back, 4 bases at V and 8 bases at J, with 22 bases in the middle. This CDR3 is CASSPGWGPTLDEQFF. CDR3 coding DNA: TGCGCCAGCAGCCCGGGTTGGGGGCCCACTTTGGATGAGCAGTTCTTC.

At least ten counts were recorded for this clone. This chain connects TRBV7-9 to TRBJ1-6, with unresolved D. CDR3 size: 14 residues. Germline V gives CDR1 SEHNR, CDR2 FQNEAQ (reference sequence). The ends were cut back, 3 bases at V and 7 bases at J, with 10 bases in the middle. CDR3 DNA: TGTGCCAGCAGCTTTGAGGCGGAGAATTCACCCCTCCACTTT. Protein sequence: CASSFEAENSPLHF.

This clone is labeled as large. DNA for the CDR3: TGTGCCACCAGCAGGACCCTCACCTACGAGCAGTACTTC. It encodes CATSRTLTYEQYF. The V and J genes are TRBV15 and TRBJ2-7, with D uncertain. Germline values: CDR1 LNHNV, CDR2 YYDKDF (reference sequence). Between the trimmed V and J ends, which lost 3 bases and 2 bases, there was a span of 8 bases. This CDR3 is 13 amino acids long.

This clone was seen a few times. V gene TRBV30 combines with J gene TRBJ2-7, with D perhaps matching TRBD1 (6 bases). Germline V gene sequence: CDR1 GTSNPN, CDR2 SVGIG (reference sequence). This CDR3 has 14 amino acids. V was cut by 4 bases and J by 0 bases, with 13 bases left in between. The CDR3 protein is CAWNLGTSSYEQYF. DNA for the CDR3: TGTGCCTGGAATCTCGGGACAAGCTCCTACGAGCAGTACTTC.

This rearrangement joins TRBV5-1 to TRBJ2-2; D uncertain. This CDR3 is 14 amino acids long. Trimming stripped 4 bases from V and 5 bases from J, with 12 bases between. CDR1 and CDR2 from the germline V gene are SGHRS and YFSETQ. The CDR3 protein is CASSPSTRTGELFF. The CDR3 DNA follows: TGCGCCAGCAGCCCTTCAACAAGAACCGGGGAGCTGTTTTTT.

This clone showed up just a few times. This sequence joins TRBV6-1 and TRBJ2-7, with 14 bases aligning to TRBD2. Looked up from germline, CDR1 is MNHNS and CDR2 is SASEGT. This CDR3 spans 15 amino acids. V shed 4 bases, J shed 5 bases, and the junction held 4 bases outside the gene matches. The CDR3: CASSAGTSGRDEQYV. DNA of the CDR3: TGTGCCAGCAGTGCTGGGACTAGCGGGAGAGACGAGCAGTACGTC.

The chain links TRBV7-2 to TRBJ2-7, with D uncertain. The length of the CDR3 is 14 residues. CDR1 is SGHTA and CDR2 is FQGNSA in the germline V gene. Trimming left V 3 bases short and J 5 bases short, with 14 bases between. DNA for the CDR3: TGTGCCAGCAGCTTCCCCGGGCGACACCACGAGCAGTACTTC. Its protein is CASSFPGRHHEQYF.

Sample share makes this clone medium-sized. The chain combines TRBV19 with TRBJ1-5; no definite D call. Germline V lookup: CDR1 LNHDA, CDR2 SQIVND (reference sequence). V was clipped by 3 bases and J by 0 bases, with 9 bases between them. The CDR3 runs 15 residues. In DNA, the CDR3 is TGTGCCAGTAGTATGAAAGACTTTAGCAATCAGCCCCAGCATTTT. Amino acids: CASSMKDFSNQPQHF.

This clone was counted between two and nine times. The rearrangement uses TRBV6-5 and TRBJ2-7; D is ambiguous. The CDR3 length is 16 residues. Germline CDR1 and CDR2: MNHEY and SVGAGI. V lost 0 bases and J 1 base, leaving 13 bases between the germline ends. For the CDR3, the DNA is TGTGCCAGCAGTTACTCGGAGACGCTCCCTTCCTACGAGCAGTACTTC. This encodes CASSYSETLPSYEQYF.

This chain uses TRBV13 with TRBJ2-1; D possibly matches TRBD1 or TRBD2 (5 bases each). CDR1 is PRHDT and CDR2 is FYEKMQ in the germline V gene (reference sequence). The CDR3 has 15 residues. V lost 4 bases and J 12 bases, leaving 22 bases between the germline ends. The DNA for the CDR3 is TGTGCCAGCAGCTCCCGGGACCGACCTAGTCTGGGGCAGTTCTTC. Its protein product is CASSSRDRPSLGQFF.

The J gene is TRBJ1-4, the V gene TRBV30; 7 bases fit TRBD1. CDR1 is GTSNPN and CDR2 is SVGIG in the germline V gene (reference sequence). V was pared by 8 bases and J by 0 bases, with 12 bases of the junction left unmatched. The CDR3 runs 16 residues. CDR3 DNA sequence: TGTGCCGGGATGGACAGGCCCCTATCAACTAATGAAAAACTGTTTTTT. Protein sequence: CAGMDRPLSTNEKLFF.

This clone was picked up many times. The genes are TRBV30 and TRBJ2-1; D gene uncertain. This CDR3 region has 11 residues. Trimming took 1 base from V and 6 from J, leaving 4 bases between them. Germline V CDR1 and CDR2: GTSNPN, SVGIG (reference sequence). The chain's CDR3 is CAWSAPNEQFF. CDR3 DNA sequence: TGTGCCTGGAGTGCCCCCAATGAGCAGTTCTTC.

This chain uses TRBV11-2 with TRBJ2-2, with TRBD1 identical over 10 bases. There are 15 residues in the CDR3. J gave up 6 bases and V 6 bases, and 7 bases lay outside the gene matches. Germline lookup yields CDR1 SGHAT and CDR2 FQNNGV. CDR3 nucleotides: TGTGCCAGCAGGAAACCGGGACAGGGGTCCGGGGAGCTGTTTTTT. Protein: CASRKPGQGSGELFF.